These 2 T cell receptor beta chains were sequenced from one sample in a study of CD8 T cells in ankylosing spondylitis. A single record per CDR3 protein comes from TCRdb applying MiXCR to the 5' RACE reads. The data hold about 240,000 distinct CDR3 sequences, with over 9.5% observed a single time. Sequencing input: blood, either unsorted or a sorted T cell fraction (not recorded which). The receptors here all came from a male donor with ankylosing spondylitis or in good health (not recorded which).

This clonotype was counted a single time. A much larger clonotype is one base distant, so this may be a read error. The chain is built from TRBV20-1 and TRBJ2-3; TRBD1 matches at 7 bases. Looked up from germline, CDR1 is DFQATT and CDR2 is SNEGSKA (reference sequence). The CDR3 is made up of 14 amino acids. The CDR3 DNA is TGCAGTGCTCTCTTAGGGCATGGGACAGATGCGCAGTATTTT. Residues: CSALLGHGTDAQYF.

At least ten counts were recorded for this clonotype. A read error may account for a junction end that differs from germline. The chain is built from TRBV7-9 and TRBJ2-7, with D tentatively TRBD1 or TRBD2 (5 bases each). The CDR3 covers 13 residues. Per germline, CDR1 SEHNR and CDR2 FQNEAQ (reference sequence). DNA of the CDR3: TGTGCCAGCAGCGTAGCTGGGGGCTACGAGCAGTACTTC. This codes for CASSVAGGYEQYF.